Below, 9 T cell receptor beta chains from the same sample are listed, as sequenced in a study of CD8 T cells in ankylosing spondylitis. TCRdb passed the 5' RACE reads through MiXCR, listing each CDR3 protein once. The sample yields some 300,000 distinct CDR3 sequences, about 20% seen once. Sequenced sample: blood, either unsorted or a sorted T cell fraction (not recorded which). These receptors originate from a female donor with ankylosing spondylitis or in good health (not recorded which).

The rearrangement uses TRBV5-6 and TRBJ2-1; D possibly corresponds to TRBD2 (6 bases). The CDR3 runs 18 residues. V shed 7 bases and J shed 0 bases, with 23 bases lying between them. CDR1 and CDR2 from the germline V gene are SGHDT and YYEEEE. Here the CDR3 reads CASSGGVLAPSSYNEQFF. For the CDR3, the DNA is TGTGCCAGCTCCGGCGGGGTACTAGCACCGAGCTCCTACAATGAGCAGTTCTTC.

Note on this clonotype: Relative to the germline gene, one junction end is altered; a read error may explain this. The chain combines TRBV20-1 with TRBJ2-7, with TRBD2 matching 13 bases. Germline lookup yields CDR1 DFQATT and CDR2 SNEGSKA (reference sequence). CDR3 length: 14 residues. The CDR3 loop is CSAGIGLAGDEQHF. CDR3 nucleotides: TGCAGTGCTGGGATAGGACTAGCGGGAGACGAGCAGCACTTC.

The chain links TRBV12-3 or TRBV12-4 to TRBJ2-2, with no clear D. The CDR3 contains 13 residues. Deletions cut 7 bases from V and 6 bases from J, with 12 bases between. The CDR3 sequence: CASTPIQAGELFF. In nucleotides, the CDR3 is TGTGCCAGCACCCCCATTCAGGCCGGGGAGCTGTTTTTT.

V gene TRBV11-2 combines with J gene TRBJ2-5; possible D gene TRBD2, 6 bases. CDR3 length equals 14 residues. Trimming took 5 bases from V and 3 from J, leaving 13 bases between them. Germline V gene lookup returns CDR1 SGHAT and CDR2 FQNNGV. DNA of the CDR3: TGTGCCAGCAGCCTCACGGGGGTGGAAGAGACCCAGTACTTC. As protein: CASSLTGVEETQYF.

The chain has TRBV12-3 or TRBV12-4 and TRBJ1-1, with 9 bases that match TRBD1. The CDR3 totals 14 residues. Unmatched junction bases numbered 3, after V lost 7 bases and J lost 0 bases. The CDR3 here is CASTGTGMNTEAFF. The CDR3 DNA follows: TGTGCCAGCACCGGGACAGGGATGAACACTGAAGCTTTCTTT.

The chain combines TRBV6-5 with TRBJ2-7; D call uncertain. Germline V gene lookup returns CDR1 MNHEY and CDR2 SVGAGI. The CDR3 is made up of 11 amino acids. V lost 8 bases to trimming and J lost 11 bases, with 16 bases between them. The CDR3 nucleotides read TGTGCCAGCTCACTTGGTGTACCGGAGTACTTC. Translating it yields CASSLGVPEYF.

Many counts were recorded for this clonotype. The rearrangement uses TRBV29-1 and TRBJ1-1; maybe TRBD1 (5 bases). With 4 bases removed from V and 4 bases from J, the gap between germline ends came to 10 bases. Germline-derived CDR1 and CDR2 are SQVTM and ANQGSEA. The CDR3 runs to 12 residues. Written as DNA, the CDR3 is TGCAGCGTTGTAGGAGGGGCCACTGAAGCTTTCTTT. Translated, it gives CSVVGGATEAFF.

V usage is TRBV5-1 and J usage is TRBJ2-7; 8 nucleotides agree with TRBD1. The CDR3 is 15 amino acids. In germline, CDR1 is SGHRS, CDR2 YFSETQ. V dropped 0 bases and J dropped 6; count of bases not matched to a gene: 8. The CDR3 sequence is CASSLGDQGAREQYF. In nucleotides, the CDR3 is TGCGCCAGCAGCTTGGGGGATCAGGGGGCGCGCGAGCAGTACTTC.

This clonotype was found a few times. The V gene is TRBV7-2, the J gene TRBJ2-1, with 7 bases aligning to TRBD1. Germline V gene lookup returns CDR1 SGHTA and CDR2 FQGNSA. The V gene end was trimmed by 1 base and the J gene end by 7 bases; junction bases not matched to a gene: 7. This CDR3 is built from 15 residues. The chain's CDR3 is CASSLGWTGNNEQFF. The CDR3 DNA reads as TGTGCCAGCAGCTTAGGTTGGACAGGAAATAATGAGCAGTTCTTC.